The 21 T cell receptor beta chains below were found in one sample sequenced in a study of early T cells in non-severe SARS-CoV-2 infection. TCRdb re-called the 5' RACE reads through MiXCR, storing one row per CDR3 protein. The data hold roughly 31,000 distinct CDR3 sequences, with over 8.5% observed a single time. The sample comprised whole blood. These TCRs come from an adult who was a healthcare worker with PCR-confirmed SARS-CoV-2 infection or an uninfected control (not recorded which).

This clonotype was detected ten times or more. The chain employs TRBV5-5 and TRBJ1-1; D is unclear. This CDR3 spans 13 amino acids. Trimming pared 3 bases from V and 4 bases from J, leaving 10 bases between. Germline V gene lookup returns CDR1 SGHKS and CDR2 YYEKEE (reference sequence). CDR3 in DNA: TGTGCCAGCAGCTCGACATGGGGCACTGAAGCTTTCTTT. This gives the protein CASSSTWGTEAFF.

This clonotype was counted only a few times. This chain connects TRBV29-1 to TRBJ1-2, with D perhaps TRBD1 (5 bases). This CDR3 has 15 residues. Germline V gene sequence: CDR1 SQVTM, CDR2 ANQGSEA. V was cut by 3 bases and J by 5 bases, with 19 bases left in between. The chain's CDR3 is CSVDSPLGGHYGYTF. DNA of the CDR3: TGCAGCGTTGATTCCCCGCTTGGAGGACATTATGGCTACACCTTC.

The table lists this clonotype with many counts. The chain couples TRBV24-1 to TRBJ2-1; D is uncertain. Trimming took off 4 bases at V and 9 bases at J, with 9 bases between the two ends. The CDR3 covers 12 residues. The germline V gene has CDR1 KGHDR and CDR2 SFDVKD. The CDR3 nucleotides read TGTGCCACCAGTGAGAGGTTCGGTGAGCAGTTCTTC. This codes for CATSERFGEQFF.

This clonotype was found a few times. The V call is TRBV5-4, the J call TRBJ2-1, with a weak D call TRBD2 (7 bases). Per the germline V gene, CDR1 is SGHNT and CDR2 is YYREEE (reference sequence). This CDR3 is 16 amino acids long. V lost 0 bases and J lost 7, with 17 bases in between. CDR3 sequence (DNA): TGTGCCAGCAGCTTGGATTGGGGGGGCCTCACAAATGAGCAGTTCTTC. This sequence encodes CASSLDWGGLTNEQFF.

This clonotype was counted many times. V usage is TRBV7-6 and J usage is TRBJ2-7; 12 nucleotides align to TRBD1. J lost 6 bases, V lost 0 bases, and 3 bases had no gene match. CDR1 and CDR2 (germline): SGHVS, FNYEAQ. CDR3 size: 15 residues. The CDR3, as DNA: TGTGCCAGCAGCTTAGCGCCGGGACAGGGGGCCGAGCAGTACTTC. Protein sequence: CASSLAPGQGAEQYF.

This clonotype was counted many times. The chain employs TRBV2 and TRBJ1-2; 7 nucleotides match TRBD1. J was trimmed by 3 bases and V by 10 bases; bases with no gene match: 14. Germline CDR1 is SNHLY and CDR2 is FYNNEI. CDR3 length: 15 residues. The CDR3 spells CAKIRTGDNYYGYTF. In nucleotides, the CDR3 is TGTGCCAAAATACGGACAGGAGATAATTACTATGGCTACACCTTC.

There are many counts of this clonotype. J is TRBJ2-7 and V is TRBV6-1; TRBD1 agrees at 8 bases. Germline assignment: CDR1 MNHNS and CDR2 SASEGT. The ends lost 1 base at V and 5 bases at J; junction bases unmatched: 7. The CDR3 has 15 residues. CDR3 nucleotides: TGTGCCAGCAGTGAAGGGGGACAGGCATGGAACGAGCAGTACTTC. Its translation is CASSEGGQAWNEQYF.

In regard to this clonotype: A much larger clone is a single base away; this may be a read error. CDR3 in amino acids: CASNLLEGKGTDTQYF. The CDR3, as DNA: TGTGCCAGCAACCTCTTGGAGGGTAAGGGGACAGATACGCAGTATTTT. The V and J genes are TRBV14 and TRBJ2-3, with D tentatively TRBD2 (6 bases). The germline V gene has CDR1 SGHDN and CDR2 FVKESK. The CDR3 runs 16 residues. Trimming took off 7 bases at V and 3 bases at J, with 20 bases between the two ends.

This clonotype counts as medium-sized (0.01 to 0.1%). This chain links TRBV29-1 with TRBJ2-3, with D possibly matching TRBD2 (7 bases). The germline V gene encodes CDR1 SQVTM and CDR2 ANQGSEA. Trimming shortened V by 8 bases and J by 7 bases, and 22 bases separated the two germline ends. There are 14 residues in the CDR3. CDR3: CSQAGQGRENTQYF. Here the CDR3 DNA reads TGCAGCCAAGCCGGGCAGGGGAGGGAAAATACGCAGTATTTT.

For this clonotype: One end of the junction fails to match germline, which may point to a read error. This sequence joins TRBV6-2 or TRBV6-3 and TRBJ2-4, with D perhaps being TRBD1 or TRBD2 (7 bases each). The CDR3 sequence is 20 residues long. Germline CDR1 MNHEY, CDR2 SVGEGT. The CDR3 DNA is TGTGTCAGCAGTTACTCGCAGCGGGACAGAGATTTCCTAGCAAAAAACATTCAGTACTTC. Translation gives CVSSYSQRDRDFLAKNIQYF.

At least ten counts were recorded for this clonotype. The chain uses TRBV7-8 and TRBJ1-2, with a tentative D call TRBD1 (6 bases). The V gene lost 1 base and the J gene lost 5 bases, with 14 bases spanning the gap. Germline loops: CDR1 SGHVS, CDR2 FQNEAQ. The CDR3 runs 15 residues. The DNA of the CDR3 is TGTGCCAGCAGCTTAGTGGGCGGGGGCGTGTATGGCTACACCTTC. Translating it yields CASSLVGGGVYGYTF.

This rearrangement joins TRBV12-3 or TRBV12-4 to TRBJ1-1, with D perhaps matching TRBD1 (6 bases). The V end lost 6 bases, the J end lost 6 bases, and 17 bases lay between the germline ends. The CDR3 spans 14 residues. The CDR3 nucleotides are TGTGCCAGCAGGCCGGTACAGGGTTCTGCTGAAGCTTTCTTT. This translates into CASRPVQGSAEAFF.

At least ten counts were recorded for this clonotype. The chain uses TRBV25-1 and TRBJ1-6; 8 bases agree with TRBD1. The germline V gene encodes CDR1 MGHDK and CDR2 SYGVNS. The CDR3 is made up of 15 amino acids. V gave up 1 base and J gave up 10 bases; unmatched junction bases: 6. The CDR3 bases are TGTGCCAGCAGTGAATTATGGACAGGGAAGTCACCCCTCCACTTT. Translation gives CASSELWTGKSPLHF.

At least ten counts were recorded for this clonotype. CDR3 DNA sequence: TGTGCCAGCAGGCCCGGGACAGGGTCCTACGAGCAGTACTTC. Residues: CASRPGTGSYEQYF. V is TRBV27 and J is TRBJ2-7; 9 nucleotides line up with TRBD1. The CDR3 is 14 residues long. V lost 6 bases, J lost 1 base, and 4 bases stayed unmatched. CDR1 MNHEY and CDR2 SMNVEV come from the germline V gene (reference sequence).

The rearrangement joins TRBV21-1 to TRBJ1-1. TRBV21-1 is a pseudogene segment. The CDR3 totals 16 residues. CDR3 in DNA: TGTGCCAGCAGCAAATCACACTACCGCATGAACACTGAAGCTTTCTTT. Its protein product is CASSKSHYRMNTEAFF.

This clonotype showed up many times. The V and J genes are TRBV4-3 and TRBJ2-3; 10 bases agree with TRBD2. Per germline, CDR1 LGHNA and CDR2 YSLEER. This CDR3 comprises 18 residues. V was pared by 0 bases and J by 2 bases, with 8 bases of the junction left unmatched. The CDR3 DNA sequence: TGCGCCAGCAGCCAAGATCTCGCTAGCGGGGGATACACAGATACGCAGTATTTT. Translated, it gives CASSQDLASGGYTDTQYF.

This clonotype appeared many times. This chain connects TRBV6-5 to TRBJ1-1, with D unclear. The germline CDR1 and CDR2 sequences are MNHEY and SVGAGI. The CDR3 is 14 amino acids. With 5 bases removed from V and 4 bases from J, the gap between germline ends came to 14 bases. CDR3 in amino acids: CASSTRQGSTEAFF. The CDR3 bases are TGTGCCAGCAGTACCCGACAAGGGAGCACTGAAGCTTTCTTT.

This clonotype occurred many times. The chain uses TRBV21-1 and TRBJ2-2. TRBV21-1 is a pseudogene locus. The CDR3 totals 12 residues. CDR3 bases: TGTGCCAGCAGGCTGAACACCGGGGAGCTGTTTTTT. This encodes CASRLNTGELFF.

This clonotype was counted ten times or more. The gene calls are TRBV12-3 or TRBV12-4 and TRBJ1-6; no firm D call. Between the trimmed V and J ends, which lost 4 bases and 8 bases, there was a span of 18 bases. The length of the CDR3 is 16 residues. This chain's CDR3 is CASSSTWTVGYSPLHF. CDR3 DNA: TGTGCCAGCAGTTCCACATGGACGGTCGGATATTCACCCCTCCACTTT.

There are many counts of this clonotype. V and J are TRBV3-1 and TRBJ1-5; D remains ambiguous. V gave up 0 bases and J gave up 7 bases, with 7 bases separating them. CDR1 and CDR2 (germline): LGHDT, YNNKEL (reference sequence). The CDR3 length is 13 residues. This CDR3 is CASSQDNRQPQHF. The CDR3 DNA reads as TGTGCCAGCAGCCAAGATAATAGGCAGCCCCAGCATTTT.

This clonotype was seen at least ten times. The chain has TRBV20-1 and TRBJ2-7, with D possibly TRBD2 on 6 matching bases. Per germline, CDR1 DFQATT and CDR2 SNEGSKA (reference sequence). V was shortened by 4 bases and J by 0 bases, with 10 bases between the two germline ends. The CDR3 contains 13 residues. The CDR3 region has the DNA TGCAGTGCTATCGGGAGTTTCTCCTACGAGCAGTACTTC. Translated: CSAIGSFSYEQYF.